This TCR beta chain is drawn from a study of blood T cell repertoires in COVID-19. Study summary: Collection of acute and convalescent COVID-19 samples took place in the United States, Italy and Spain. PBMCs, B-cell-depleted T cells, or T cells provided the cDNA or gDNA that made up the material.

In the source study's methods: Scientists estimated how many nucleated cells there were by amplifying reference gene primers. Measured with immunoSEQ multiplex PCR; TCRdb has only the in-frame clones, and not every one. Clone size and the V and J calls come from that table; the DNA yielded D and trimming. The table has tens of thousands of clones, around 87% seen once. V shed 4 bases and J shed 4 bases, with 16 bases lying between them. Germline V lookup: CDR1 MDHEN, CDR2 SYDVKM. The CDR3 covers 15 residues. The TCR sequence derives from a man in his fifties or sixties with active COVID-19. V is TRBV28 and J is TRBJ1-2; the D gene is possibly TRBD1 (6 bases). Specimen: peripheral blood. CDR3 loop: CASSSIGGRIYGYTF. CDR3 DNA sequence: TGTGCCAGCAGTTCAATCGGGGGGCGGATCTATGGCTACACCTTC.